Sequencing of this T cell receptor beta chain was carried out in a study of T cell repertoires in aging, cancer and after chemotherapy. Points from the study as a whole: Untreated cancer patients had significantly lower blood TCR diversity than age-matched healthy donors.

The template was genomic DNA from peripheral blood, not RNA. Multiplex touch-down PCR with TRB-A/B primers amplified rearranged V-D-J TRB sequences. Each CDR3 protein gets one entry after TCRdb re-called the multiplex PCR reads with MiXCR. The sample records around 2,500 distinct CDR3 sequences, more than 20% being singletons. As concerns this clonotype: Its matching antigen is unknown.

Sequencing was performed on blood. The receptor comes from a human donor with a solid tumor.

The CDR3 DNA sequence: TGTGCCAGCAGTTTAGGTCCTAACTATGGCTACACCTTC. Translating it yields CASSLGPNYGYTF. The chain has TRBV12-3 or TRBV12-4 and TRBJ1-2; D call uncertain. The ends were cut back, 1 base at V and 0 bases at J, with 3 bases in the middle. The CDR3 is made up of 13 amino acids.